The sequence of this T cell receptor beta chain was determined in a study of CD8+ T cells in alopecia areata. Study-wide background: Among treated patients, oral tofacitinib was administered at 5 to 10 mg twice daily.

The treatment denotes: oral pan-JAK inhibitor, 5-10 mg twice daily. The CDR3 contains 14 residues. Per germline, CDR1 MNHEY and CDR2 SVGAGI. Trimming cost V 4 bases and J 8 bases, with 17 bases left between them. Details on this clone: Its cognate antigen is unknown.

Overall study findings and caveats: Administration of tofacitinib significantly diminished scalp clonality and expanded CD8+ clones within the top 100. An increase in clonality over normal scalp was evident in lesional scalp, especially alopecia totalis/universalis.

Extraction and reverse transcription of RNA yielded cDNA as the sequencing template. Repertoires were generated with immunoSEQ multiplex PCR, while TCRdb's copy carries only in-frame clones and drops some. Among around 300,000 clones listed, 60% were seen once. The specimen was CD4+ T cells sorted from blood, collected around week 54, from a patient treated with tofacitinib. This sequence joins TRBV6-5 and TRBJ1-1; D might be TRBD1 (5 bases). The clonotype was recovered from a human donor with alopecia areata. CDR3 DNA sequence: TGTGCCAGCAGTTTCGCCCCCGGGACGCGGGAAGCTTTCTTT. Translation: CASSFAPGTREAFF.